This T cell receptor beta chain was recovered during a study of blood T cells in healthy people across ages. In terms of origin and age, donors were healthy Caucasian individuals from Russia aged roughly 6 to 95. Deletions cut 3 bases from V and 0 bases from J, with 21 bases between. The CDR3 loop spans 18 amino acids. This clonotype was counted only a few times. Its target is unknown. A sample-barcoded 5' primer and a J-beta primer mix were used in a second PCR of roughly 7 to 12 cycles. MiXCR, run by TCRdb on the 5' RACE reads, gives a single entry per CDR3 protein. Of about 290,000 distinct CDR3 sequences detected, roughly 29% appear once; the ten largest clones hold approximately 28%. Points from the study as a whole: Naive T cell percentage showed a strong correlation with the diversity of TCR beta. Diversity estimates from one million T cells were considered underestimates.

Sequencing input: blood. This receptor was obtained from a woman aged 70-85 years in good health. The chain employs TRBV12-3 or TRBV12-4 and TRBJ2-7; tentatively, D is TRBD1 or TRBD2 (5 bases each). The CDR3 spells CASSFGGVTVKSSYEQYF. The CDR3 DNA sequence: TGTGCCAGCAGTTTTGGGGGTGTTACAGTCAAAAGCTCCTACGAGCAGTACTTC.